The present TCR beta chain was sequenced within a study of T-cell reconstitution after alpha-beta-depleted transplantation in children. The CDR3 contains 14 residues. After removal of 6 bases from V and 2 bases from J, the junction contained 4 bases not matched to a gene. Germline V gene lookup returns CDR1 MNHNS and CDR2 SASEGT. Findings of the study overall: At around two months after transplant, the alpha-beta T cells were reportedly derived from several hundred expanded clones that came from non-depleted graft cells.

This clonotype has just a few counts. The antigen is not known. As it was prepared, the TCRbeta library received unique molecular identifiers. MiXCR, applied by TCRdb to the PCR reads, yields one record per CDR3 protein. The table shows 200,000 to 250,000 distinct CDR3 sequences, with under 9.5% occurring only once. The V gene is TRBV6-1, the J gene TRBJ1-5; 7 bases line up with TRBD1. The clonotype comes from a male patient younger than 18 who had a stem cell transplant for acute lymphoblastic leukemia, so the T cells may come from the graft donor. The starting material was PBMCs, mostly from graft donor cells, obtained 180 days after TCRalphabeta/CD19-depleted stem cell transplant. The CDR3 nucleotides read TGTGCCAGCAGAGAACAGGGGCGCAATCAGCCCCAGCATTTT. Residues: CASREQGRNQPQHF.